The clone carrying this TCR beta chain was counted between two and nine times. V dropped 0 bases and J dropped 6; count of bases not matched to a gene: 6. The CDR3 loop spans 15 amino acids. Germline assignment: CDR1 SGHRS and CDR2 YFSETQ. The entry originates in a study of blood T cell repertoires in COVID-19. Study information: There were acute and convalescent COVID-19 samples, and they came from the United States, Italy and Spain. The cDNA or gDNA used as material had been derived from T cells, B-cell-depleted T cells, or PBMCs.

Source study methods: Reference gene primers were amplified, and this amplification served to estimate nucleated cell counts. Sequenced by immunoSEQ multiplex PCR; TCRdb stores in-frame clones only, minus some. V and J calls and clone size are given by that table; D and trimming were obtained from the DNA. Of some 140,000 clones in the sample, 79% were seen once. The sequenced sample consisted of peripheral blood. The TCR originated in a man aged 55-75 years with acute or convalescent COVID-19. The rearrangement uses TRBV5-1 and TRBJ2-7; 10 bases fit TRBD1. The CDR3 protein is CASSLAGTGAGEQYF. CDR3 nucleotides: TGCGCCAGCAGCTTGGCAGGGACAGGGGCGGGCGAGCAGTACTTC. The variable domain in full, completed from reference TRBV5-1 and TRBJ2-7, reads KAGVTQTPRYLIKTRGQQVTLSCSPISGHRSVSWYQQTPGQGLQFLFEYFSETQRNKGNFPGRFSGRQFSNSRSEMNVSTLELGDSALYLCASSLAGTGAGEQYFGPGTRLTVT.